This is a list of T cell receptor beta chains from one sample in a study of blood T cells in healthy people across ages. TCRdb analysed the 5' RACE reads with MiXCR anew, one entry per CDR3 protein. This repertoire shows fewer than 900,000 distinct CDR3 sequences, roughly two fifths found once; its top ten account for 20% to 25%. The sequenced sample was blood. These TCRs come from a woman aged 55-69 years in good health. Each CDR3 is given with its conserved first and last residue. The D gene is left open where the match is weak. Some rows mark clone size as missing; the rest say once, few, many or name a class of expanded clone.

j_call,clone_size,v_call,d_call,cdr3_nt,cdr3_aa
TRBJ2-5,few,TRBV12-3/TRBV12-4,.,TGTGCCAGCAGTTTATACGGGAGCGAAGAGACCCAGTACTTC,CASSLYGSEETQYF
TRBJ2-7,few,TRBV7-2,.,TGTGCCAGCAGCTTATACAGGGACGAAAACGAGCAGTACTTC,CASSLYRDENEQYF
TRBJ1-1,.,TRBV12-3/TRBV12-4,.,TGTGCCAGCAGTTTGCCCCCAAACCCTGAAGCTTTCTTT,CASSLPPNPEAFF
TRBJ2-1,.,TRBV9,.,TGTGCCAGCAGCGTAGCAGGGTTTGAGATCGATGAGCAGTTCTTC,CASSVAGFEIDEQFF
TRBJ2-7,.,TRBV6-5,TRBD2,TGTGCCAGCAGTTACGGGGAGGGCCTCTACGAGCAGTACTTC,CASSYGEGLYEQYF
TRBJ2-1,few,TRBV6-2/TRBV6-3,TRBD1,TGTGCCAGCAGTTACTCTGGACAGGGAACGCATGAGCAGTTCTTC,CASSYSGQGTHEQFF
TRBJ2-7,.,TRBV6-6,TRBD2,TGTGCCAGCAGTAAGGATGCGGGAGGAGCCTACGAGCAGTACTTC,CASSKDAGGAYEQYF
TRBJ2-7,few,TRBV14,TRBD2,TGTGCCAGCAGAAGCGGGAAAAGCTCCTACGAGCAGTACTTC,CASRSGKSSYEQYF
TRBJ2-1,many,TRBV9,.,TGTGCCAGCAGCGAGAGTACAGGTCATGAGCAGTTCTTC,CASSESTGHEQFF
TRBJ2-3,.,TRBV4-1,.,TGCGCCAGCAGCCAAGTGACGGGAACAACAGATACGCAGTATTTT,CASSQVTGTTDTQYF
TRBJ1-1,.,TRBV5-1,.,TGCGCCAGCAGCTTGGGGGATGGCAGGCGACGGTACACTGAAGCTTTCTTT,CASSLGDGRRRYTEAFF
TRBJ2-3,.,TRBV3-1,TRBD1,TGTGCCAGCAGCCAACGCACCGGGACAGGCGAGGGCACAGATACGCAGTATTTT,CASSQRTGTGEGTDTQYF
TRBJ2-3,.,TRBV12-3/TRBV12-4,TRBD2,TGTGCCAGCAGCTACACCACGGGACTAGCGTCGTATTTT,CASSYTTGLASYF
TRBJ2-4,.,TRBV12-3/TRBV12-4,.,TGTGCCAGCAGCCGACAGGTCGGAGAGCAGTACTTC,CASSRQVGEQYF
TRBJ2-5,few,TRBV9,.,TGTGCCAGCAGCGTAGAAGGGCAGGGGGTAGCGGGAATGGAGACCCAGTACTTC,CASSVEGQGVAGMETQYF
TRBJ2-1,.,TRBV9,TRBD2,TGTGCCAGCAGCTCCCCGACTAGCGTTTACAATGAGCAGTTCTTC,CASSSPTSVYNEQFF
TRBJ1-4,.,TRBV5-6,TRBD1,TGTGCCAGCAGCTGGTCTGGACAGGGCTTCGAAAAACTGTTTTTT,CASSWSGQGFEKLFF
TRBJ2-3,.,TRBV7-9,.,TGTGCCAGCAAAGAAACTACAACTAGCACAGATACGCAGTATTTT,CASKETTTSTDTQYF
TRBJ2-1,.,TRBV20-1,.,TGCAGTGCTACCCAGCCCCGGGCCCAAATCGAGGGCTCCTACAATGAGCAGTTCTTC,CSATQPRAQIEGSYNEQFF
TRBJ2-3,many,TRBV2,.,TGTGCCAGCAGTGATGGGACCGGGGATACGCAGTATTTT,CASSDGTGDTQYF
TRBJ2-6,.,TRBV18,TRBD1,TGTGCCAGCTCACCGCCAGGGGGCTCTGGGGCCAACGTCCTGACTTTC,CASSPPGGSGANVLTF
TRBJ2-7,.,TRBV10-2,.,TGCGCCAGCGCCGTGACCTACGAGCAGTACTTC,CASAVTYEQYF
TRBJ2-5,.,TRBV5-5,TRBD1,TGTGCCAGCAGCCCGTTGAGGGGACAGGGGTGGGAGACCCAGTACTTC,CASSPLRGQGWETQYF
TRBJ2-5,.,TRBV6-2/TRBV6-3,TRBD1,TGTGCCAGCACCCCCGACAGGGCGATACAAGAGACCCAGTACTTC,CASTPDRAIQETQYF
TRBJ2-1,.,TRBV11-2,TRBD2,TGTGCCAGCAGCTTACGAGTAGCGGGATCCTCTAGCTCCTACAATGAGCAGTTCTTC,CASSLRVAGSSSSYNEQFF
TRBJ2-6,.,TRBV6-5,.,TGTGCCAGCAGTTATTCGCCCGGACAGAGCCGCTCTGGGGCCAACGTCCTGACTTTC,CASSYSPGQSRSGANVLTF
TRBJ1-1,.,TRBV20-1,TRBD1,TGCAGTGCTAGAGACATAAGAGGACAGGGCGGGTCCGAAGCTTTCTTT,CSARDIRGQGGSEAFF
TRBJ2-7,.,TRBV29-1,TRBD1,TGCAGCGTCGATGGACAGGGGGTCTACGAGCAGTACTTC,CSVDGQGVYEQYF
TRBJ1-1,.,TRBV6-6,.,TGTGCCAGCAGGACACAGGGAGGAGGTCCTTTCTTT,CASRTQGGGPFF
TRBJ2-3,.,TRBV24-1,TRBD1,TGTGCCACCAGTGTAGGTCCCCGGACAGGGGACACAGATACGCAGTATTTT,CATSVGPRTGDTDTQYF
TRBJ1-5,.,TRBV12-3/TRBV12-4,TRBD1,TGTGCCAGTAGTTTACGGGGTGGAGGGACAGGTACGAATCAGCCCCAGCATTTT,CASSLRGGGTGTNQPQHF
TRBJ2-1,.,TRBV29-1,TRBD1,TGCAGCGTTGAAACGCGACAGGGCTATGAGCAGTTCTTC,CSVETRQGYEQFF
TRBJ2-3,.,TRBV6-6,.,TGTGCCAGCAGTACTGGTCCAGGTGTTAGCACAGATACGCAGTATTTT,CASSTGPGVSTDTQYF
TRBJ2-3,few,TRBV10-2,.,TGCGCCAGCCGTTGGGCGGGAACTAGGAGTTGGACAGATACGCAGTATTTT,CASRWAGTRSWTDTQYF
TRBJ1-5,many,TRBV29-1,.,TGCAGCGTGAGCCTAGGGATCAATCAGCCCCAGCATTTT,CSVSLGINQPQHF
TRBJ2-7,few,TRBV5-1,TRBD2,TGCGCCAGCAGCTTGAGGGAGGGGACGGGATTCGCCGAGCAGTACTTC,CASSLREGTGFAEQYF
TRBJ2-3,.,TRBV9,TRBD2,TGTGCCAGCAGCGGCCCCACAGCGGGAGAGGTAGATACGCAGTATTTT,CASSGPTAGEVDTQYF
TRBJ2-1,few,TRBV7-2,TRBD2,TGTGCCAGCAGCGCTCGGGCTAGCGGGGCCAATGAGCAGTTCTTC,CASSARASGANEQFF
TRBJ1-2,once,TRBV5-6,.,TGTGCCTGCAGCCTCGGGGGGCTGGAGTATGGCTACACCTTC,CACSLGGLEYGYTF
TRBJ2-7,.,TRBV2,.,TGTGCCAGCAGTGCCGCCCCAGGGGCCACCTTGGGGGAGCAGTACTTC,CASSAAPGATLGEQYF
TRBJ2-7,.,TRBV3-1,TRBD1,TGTGCCAGCAGCCAGAGAGGACAGGTCCTCTACGAGCAGTACTTC,CASSQRGQVLYEQYF
TRBJ1-2,.,TRBV3-1,.,TGTGCCAGCAGCCCCCTCAGGGAGTCTAACTATGGCTACACCTTC,CASSPLRESNYGYTF
TRBJ1-4,.,TRBV28,.,TGTGCCAGCAATACGGCGATTGAAAAACTGTTTTTT,CASNTAIEKLFF
TRBJ2-5,.,TRBV6-1,.,TGTGCCAGCAAGGGGGGCTGGGATGAGCAGTACTTC,CASKGGWDEQYF
TRBJ2-5,once,TRBV7-9,TRBD2,TGTGCCAGCAGCACGGGACTAGCGGGAGGCGAGACCCAGTACTTC,CASSTGLAGGETQYF
TRBJ2-7,.,TRBV14,.,TGTGCCAGCAGCCAAAGCCTAGGCGTCAACGAGCAGTACTTC,CASSQSLGVNEQYF
TRBJ2-1,many,TRBV9,TRBD2,TGTGCCAGCAGCGTCCCGGGACTAGCGGGGGACTCCTACAATGAGCAGTTCTTC,CASSVPGLAGDSYNEQFF
TRBJ2-1,.,TRBV11-3,TRBD2,TGTGCCAGCAGCCACGGGACTAGCGGGGGAAGTGAGCAGTTCTTC,CASSHGTSGGSEQFF